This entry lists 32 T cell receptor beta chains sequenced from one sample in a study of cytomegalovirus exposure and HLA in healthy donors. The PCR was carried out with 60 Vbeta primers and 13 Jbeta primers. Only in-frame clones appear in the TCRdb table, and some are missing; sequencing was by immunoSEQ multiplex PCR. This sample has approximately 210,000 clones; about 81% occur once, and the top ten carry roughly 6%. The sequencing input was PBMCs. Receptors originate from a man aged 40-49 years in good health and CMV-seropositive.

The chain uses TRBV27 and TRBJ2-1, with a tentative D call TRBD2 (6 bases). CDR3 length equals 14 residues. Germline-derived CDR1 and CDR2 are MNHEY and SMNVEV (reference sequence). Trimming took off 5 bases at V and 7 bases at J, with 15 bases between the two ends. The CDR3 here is CASSARGGSNEQFF. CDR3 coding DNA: TGTGCCAGCAGTGCCCGGGGAGGTTCGAATGAGCAGTTCTTC.

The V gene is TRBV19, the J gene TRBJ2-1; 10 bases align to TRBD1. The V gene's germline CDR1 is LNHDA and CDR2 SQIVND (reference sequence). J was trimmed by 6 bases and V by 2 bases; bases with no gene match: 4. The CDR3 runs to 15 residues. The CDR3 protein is CASSILGTGANEQFF. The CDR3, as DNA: TGTGCCAGTAGTATACTCGGGACAGGGGCCAATGAGCAGTTCTTC.

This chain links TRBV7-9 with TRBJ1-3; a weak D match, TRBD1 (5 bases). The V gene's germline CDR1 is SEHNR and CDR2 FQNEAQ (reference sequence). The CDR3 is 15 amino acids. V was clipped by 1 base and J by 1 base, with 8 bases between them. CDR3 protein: CASSLVSGSGNTIYF. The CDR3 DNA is TGTGCCAGCAGCTTAGTTTCAGGGTCTGGAAACACCATATATTTT.

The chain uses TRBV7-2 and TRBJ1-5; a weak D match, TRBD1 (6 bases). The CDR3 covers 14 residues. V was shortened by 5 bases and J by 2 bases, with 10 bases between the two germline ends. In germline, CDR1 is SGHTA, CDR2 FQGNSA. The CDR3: CASSGDTRNQPQHF. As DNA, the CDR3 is TGTGCCAGCAGCGGGGACACCCGCAATCAGCCCCAGCATTTT. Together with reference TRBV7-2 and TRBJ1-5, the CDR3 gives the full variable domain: GAGVSQSPSNKVTEKGKDVELRCDPISGHTALYWYRQSLGQGLEFLIYFQGNSAPDKSGLPSDRFSAERTGGSVSTLTIQRTQQEDSAVYLCASSGDTRNQPQHFGDGTRLSIL.

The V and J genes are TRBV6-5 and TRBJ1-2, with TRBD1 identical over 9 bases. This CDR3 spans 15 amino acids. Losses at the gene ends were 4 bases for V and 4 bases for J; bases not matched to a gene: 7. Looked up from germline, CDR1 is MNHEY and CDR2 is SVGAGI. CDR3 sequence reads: CASSSPGTGSYGYTF. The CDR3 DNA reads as TGTGCCAGCAGTTCTCCCGGGACAGGGAGCTATGGCTACACCTTC.

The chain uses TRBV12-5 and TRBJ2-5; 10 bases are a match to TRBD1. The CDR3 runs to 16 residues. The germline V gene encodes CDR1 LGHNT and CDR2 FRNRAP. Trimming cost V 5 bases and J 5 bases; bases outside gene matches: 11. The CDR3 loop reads CASGQSSTGGAETQYF. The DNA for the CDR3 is TGTGCTAGTGGTCAGAGCTCGACAGGGGGCGCGGAGACCCAGTACTTC.

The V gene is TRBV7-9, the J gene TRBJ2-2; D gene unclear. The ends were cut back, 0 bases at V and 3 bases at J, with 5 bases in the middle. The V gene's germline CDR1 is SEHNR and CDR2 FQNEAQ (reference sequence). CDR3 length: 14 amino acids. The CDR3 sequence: CASSLASDTGELFF. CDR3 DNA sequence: TGTGCCAGCAGCTTAGCTTCGGACACCGGGGAGCTGTTTTTT. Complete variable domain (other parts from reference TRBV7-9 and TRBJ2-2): DTGVSQNPRHKITKRGQNVTFRCDPISEHNRLYWYRQTLGQGPEFLTYFQNEAQLEKSRLLSDRFSAERPKGSFSTLEIQRTEQGDSAMYLCASSLASDTGELFFGEGSRLTVL.

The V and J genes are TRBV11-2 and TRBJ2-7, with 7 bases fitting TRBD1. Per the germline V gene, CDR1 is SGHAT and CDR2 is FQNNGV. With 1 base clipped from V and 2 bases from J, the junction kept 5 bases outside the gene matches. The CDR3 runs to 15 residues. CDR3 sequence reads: CASSLGAGGTYEQYV. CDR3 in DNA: TGTGCCAGCAGCTTAGGGGCAGGGGGAACCTACGAGCAGTACGTC.

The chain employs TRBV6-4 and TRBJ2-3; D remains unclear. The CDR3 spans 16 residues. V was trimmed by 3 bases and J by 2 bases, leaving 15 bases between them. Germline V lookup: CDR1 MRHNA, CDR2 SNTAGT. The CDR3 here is CASSELHGTATDTQYF. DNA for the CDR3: TGTGCCAGCAGTGAATTACACGGAACAGCCACAGATACGCAGTATTTT.

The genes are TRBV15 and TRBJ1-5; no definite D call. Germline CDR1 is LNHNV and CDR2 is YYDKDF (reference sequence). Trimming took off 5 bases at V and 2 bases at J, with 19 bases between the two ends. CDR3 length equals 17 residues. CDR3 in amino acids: CATSDRVRASGNQPQHF. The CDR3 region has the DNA TGTGCCACCAGCGACCGCGTGAGGGCCAGCGGCAATCAGCCCCAGCATTTT.

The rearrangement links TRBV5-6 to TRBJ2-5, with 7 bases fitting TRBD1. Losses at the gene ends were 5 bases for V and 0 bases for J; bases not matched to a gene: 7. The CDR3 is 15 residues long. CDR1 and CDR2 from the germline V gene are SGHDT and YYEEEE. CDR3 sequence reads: CASRTYRGYQETQYF. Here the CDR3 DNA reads TGTGCCAGCAGAACGTACAGGGGCTACCAAGAGACCCAGTACTTC.

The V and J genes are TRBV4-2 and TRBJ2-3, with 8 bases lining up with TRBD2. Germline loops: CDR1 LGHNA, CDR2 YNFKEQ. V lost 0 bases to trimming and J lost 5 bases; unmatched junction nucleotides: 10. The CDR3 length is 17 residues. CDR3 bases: TGTGCCAGCAGCCAAGATGACAGCGGGAGACCCGAAGATACGCAGTATTTT. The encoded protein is CASSQDDSGRPEDTQYF.

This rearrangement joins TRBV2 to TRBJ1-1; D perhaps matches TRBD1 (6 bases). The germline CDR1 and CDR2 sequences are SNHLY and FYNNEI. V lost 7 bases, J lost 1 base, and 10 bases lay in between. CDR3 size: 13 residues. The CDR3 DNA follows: TGTGCCAGCAAGACAGGACGGAACACTGAAGCTTTCTTT. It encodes CASKTGRNTEAFF.

CDR3 sequence reads: CASSLSGSANQPQHF. The CDR3 DNA reads as TGTGCCAGCAGCTTATCCGGCAGCGCCAATCAGCCCCAGCATTTT. V is TRBV11-2 and J is TRBJ1-5; D is ambiguous. The CDR3 spans 15 residues. Trimming took off 2 bases at V and 3 bases at J, with 11 bases between the two ends. Germline CDR1 reads SGHAT; CDR2 reads FQNNGV.

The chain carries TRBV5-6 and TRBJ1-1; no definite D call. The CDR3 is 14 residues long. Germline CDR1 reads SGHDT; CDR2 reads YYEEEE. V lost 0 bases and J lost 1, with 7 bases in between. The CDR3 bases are TGTGCCAGCAGCTTGGATGCCGGGAACACTGAAGCTTTCTTT. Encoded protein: CASSLDAGNTEAFF.

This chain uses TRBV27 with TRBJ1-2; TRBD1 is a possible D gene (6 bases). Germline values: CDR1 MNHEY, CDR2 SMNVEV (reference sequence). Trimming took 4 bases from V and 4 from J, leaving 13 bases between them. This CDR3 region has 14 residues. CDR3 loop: CASSSPGTSYGYTF. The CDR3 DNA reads TGTGCCAGCAGTTCCCCCGGGACATCCTATGGCTACACCTTC.

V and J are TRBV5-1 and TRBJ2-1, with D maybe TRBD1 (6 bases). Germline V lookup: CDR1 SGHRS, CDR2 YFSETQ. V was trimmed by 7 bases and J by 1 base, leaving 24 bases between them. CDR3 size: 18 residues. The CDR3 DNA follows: TGCGCCAGCCGCTCTTTAACCCCGGGACACCCATCCTACAATGAGCAGTTCTTC. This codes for CASRSLTPGHPSYNEQFF. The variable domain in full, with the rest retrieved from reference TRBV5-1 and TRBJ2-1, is KAGVTQTPRYLIKTRGQQVTLSCSPISGHRSVSWYQQTPGQGLQFLFEYFSETQRNKGNFPGRFSGRQFSNSRSEMNVSTLELGDSALYLCASRSLTPGHPSYNEQFFGPGTRLTVL.

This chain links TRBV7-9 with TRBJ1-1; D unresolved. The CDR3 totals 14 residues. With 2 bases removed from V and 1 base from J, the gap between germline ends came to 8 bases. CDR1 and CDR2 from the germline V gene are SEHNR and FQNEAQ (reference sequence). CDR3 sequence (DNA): TGTGCCAGCAGCTTAATAGCCCCGAACACTGAAGCTTTCTTT. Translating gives CASSLIAPNTEAFF.

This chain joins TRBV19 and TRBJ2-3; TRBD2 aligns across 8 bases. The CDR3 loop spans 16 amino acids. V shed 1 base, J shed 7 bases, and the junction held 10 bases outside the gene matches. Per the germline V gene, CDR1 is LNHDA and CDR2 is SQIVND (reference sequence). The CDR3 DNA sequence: TGTGCCAGTAGTATAGTACTAGCGGATTTGACACATACGCAGTATTTT. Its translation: CASSIVLADLTHTQYF.

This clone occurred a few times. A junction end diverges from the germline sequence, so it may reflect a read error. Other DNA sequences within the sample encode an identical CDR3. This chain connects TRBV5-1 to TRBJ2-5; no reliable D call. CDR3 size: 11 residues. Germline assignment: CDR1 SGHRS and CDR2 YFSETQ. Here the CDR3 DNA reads TGTGCCAGCAGCTCCAGGGAGACCCAGTACTTC. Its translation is CASSSRETQYF. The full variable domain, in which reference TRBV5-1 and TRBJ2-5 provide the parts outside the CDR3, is KAGVTQTPRYLIKTRGQQVTLSCSPISGHRSVSWYQQTPGQGLQFLFEYFSETQRNKGNFPGRFSGRQFSNSRSEMNVSTLELGDSALYLCASSSRETQYFGPGTRLLVL.

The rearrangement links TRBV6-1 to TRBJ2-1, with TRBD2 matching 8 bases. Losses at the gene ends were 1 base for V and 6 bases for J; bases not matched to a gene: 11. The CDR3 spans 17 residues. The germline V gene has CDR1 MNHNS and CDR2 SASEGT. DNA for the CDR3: TGTGCCAGCAGTGAAGAAGGGCGGGGGGATTTGATCAATGAGCAGTTCTTC. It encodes CASSEEGRGDLINEQFF.

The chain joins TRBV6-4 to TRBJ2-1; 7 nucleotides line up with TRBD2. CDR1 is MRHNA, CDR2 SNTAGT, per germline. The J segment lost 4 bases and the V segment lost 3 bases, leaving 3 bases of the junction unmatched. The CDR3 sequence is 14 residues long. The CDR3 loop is CASSEAGSYNEQFF. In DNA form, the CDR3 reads TGTGCCAGCAGTGAAGCGGGATCTTACAATGAGCAGTTCTTC.

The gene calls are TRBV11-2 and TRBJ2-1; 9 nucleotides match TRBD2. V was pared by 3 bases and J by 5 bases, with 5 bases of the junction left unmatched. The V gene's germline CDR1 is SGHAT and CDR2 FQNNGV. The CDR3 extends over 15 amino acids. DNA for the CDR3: TGTGCCAGCAGCTTTAGGACTAGCGCCGACAATGAGCAGTTCTTC. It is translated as CASSFRTSADNEQFF.

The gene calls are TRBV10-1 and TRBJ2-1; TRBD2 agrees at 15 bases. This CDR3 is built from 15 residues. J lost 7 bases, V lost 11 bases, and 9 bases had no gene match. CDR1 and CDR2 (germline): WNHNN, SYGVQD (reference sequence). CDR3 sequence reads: CASSTGTSGRNEQFF. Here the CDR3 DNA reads TGCGCCTCCTCAACAGGGACTAGCGGGAGGAATGAGCAGTTCTTC.

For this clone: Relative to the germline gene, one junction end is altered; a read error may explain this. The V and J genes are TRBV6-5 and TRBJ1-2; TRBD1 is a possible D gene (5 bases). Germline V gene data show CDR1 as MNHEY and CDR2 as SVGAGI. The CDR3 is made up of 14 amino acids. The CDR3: CVSRPPGHGYGYTF. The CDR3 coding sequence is TGTGTCAGCAGACCACCAGGGCACGGCTATGGCTACACCTTC.

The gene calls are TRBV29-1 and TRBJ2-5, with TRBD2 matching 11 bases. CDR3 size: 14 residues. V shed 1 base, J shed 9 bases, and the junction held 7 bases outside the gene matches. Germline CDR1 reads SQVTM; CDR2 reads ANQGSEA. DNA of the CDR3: TGCAGCGTTGAAGTCACTAGCGGGAGAGGGGCCCAGTACTTC. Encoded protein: CSVEVTSGRGAQYF.

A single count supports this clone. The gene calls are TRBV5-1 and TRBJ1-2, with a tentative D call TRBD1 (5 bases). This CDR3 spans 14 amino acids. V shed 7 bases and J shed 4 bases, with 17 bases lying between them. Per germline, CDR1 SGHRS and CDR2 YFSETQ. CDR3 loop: CASHSAPRGYGYTF. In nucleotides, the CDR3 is TGCGCCAGCCATTCGGCCCCAAGGGGCTATGGCTACACCTTC.

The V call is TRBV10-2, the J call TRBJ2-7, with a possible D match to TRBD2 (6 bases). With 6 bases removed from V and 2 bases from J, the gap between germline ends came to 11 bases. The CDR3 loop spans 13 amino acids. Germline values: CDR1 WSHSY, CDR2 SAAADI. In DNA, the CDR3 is TGCGCCAGCAGCGCCGGAGGGGCCTACGAGCAGTACGTC. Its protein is CASSAGGAYEQYV.

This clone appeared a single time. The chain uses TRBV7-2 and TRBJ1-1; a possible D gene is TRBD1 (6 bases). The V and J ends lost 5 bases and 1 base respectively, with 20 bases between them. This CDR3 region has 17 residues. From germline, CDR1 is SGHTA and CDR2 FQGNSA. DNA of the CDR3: TGTGCCAGCAGCCCAGGGTGGCAGGGGTTCTGGAACACTGAAGCTTTCTTT. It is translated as CASSPGWQGFWNTEAFF.

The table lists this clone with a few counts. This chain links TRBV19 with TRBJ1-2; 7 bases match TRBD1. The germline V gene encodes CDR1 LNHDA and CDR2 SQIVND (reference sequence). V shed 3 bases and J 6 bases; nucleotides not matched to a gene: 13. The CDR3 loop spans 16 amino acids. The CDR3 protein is CASSIMPGGTVHGYTF. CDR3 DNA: TGTGCCAGTAGTATCATGCCAGGGGGGACTGTCCATGGCTACACCTTC. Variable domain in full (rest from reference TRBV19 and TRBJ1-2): DGGITQSPKYLFRKEGQNVTLSCEQNLNHDAMYWYRQDPGQGLRLIYYSQIVNDFQKGDIAEGYSVSREKKESFPLTVTSAQKNPTAFYLCASSIMPGGTVHGYTFGSGTRLTVV.

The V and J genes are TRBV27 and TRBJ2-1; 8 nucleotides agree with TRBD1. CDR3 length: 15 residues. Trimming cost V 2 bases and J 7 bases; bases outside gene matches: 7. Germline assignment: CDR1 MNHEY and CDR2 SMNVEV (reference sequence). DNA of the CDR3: TGTGCCAGCAGTTTAATGGCAGGGGGCCGGAATGAGCAGTTCTTC. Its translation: CASSLMAGGRNEQFF.

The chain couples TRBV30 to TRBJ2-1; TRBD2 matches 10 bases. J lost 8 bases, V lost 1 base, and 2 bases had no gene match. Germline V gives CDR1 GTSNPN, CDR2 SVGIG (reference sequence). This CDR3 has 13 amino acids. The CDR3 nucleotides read TGTGCCTGGAGTGGTCTAGCGGGAGATGAGCAGTTCTTC. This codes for CAWSGLAGDEQFF.